This entry features one T cell receptor beta chain sequence. This table comes from immunoSEQ multiplex PCR, and its TCRdb copy is limited to in-frame clones, with some not included. The sample records 40,000 to 60,000 clones, roughly 70% being singletons. Trimming removed 2 bases at V and 0 bases at J, with 5 bases between. Germline-derived CDR1 and CDR2 are MNHEY and SVGEGT. The CDR3 totals 14 residues. The source of the sample is a study of blood T cell repertoires in COVID-19. The TCR was taken from a woman in her sixties or seventies with acute or convalescent COVID-19. Sequencing was done on a sample of peripheral blood. This chain links TRBV6-2 or TRBV6-3 with TRBJ1-5; D is unresolved. CDR3 sequence (DNA): TGTGCCAGCAGTTACGTCAATAGCAATCAGCCCCAGCATTTT. Amino acid sequence: CASSYVNSNQPQHF.